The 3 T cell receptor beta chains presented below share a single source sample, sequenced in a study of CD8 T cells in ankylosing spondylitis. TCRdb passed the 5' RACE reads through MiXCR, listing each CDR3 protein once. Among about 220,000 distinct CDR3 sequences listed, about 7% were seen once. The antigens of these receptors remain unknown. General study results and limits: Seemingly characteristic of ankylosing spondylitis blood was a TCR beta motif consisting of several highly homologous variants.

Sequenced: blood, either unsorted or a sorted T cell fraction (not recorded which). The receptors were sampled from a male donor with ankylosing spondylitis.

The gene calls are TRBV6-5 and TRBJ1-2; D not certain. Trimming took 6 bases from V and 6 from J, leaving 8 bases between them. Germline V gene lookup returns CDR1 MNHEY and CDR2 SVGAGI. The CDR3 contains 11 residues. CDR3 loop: CASRGSDGYTF. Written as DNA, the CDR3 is TGTGCCAGCAGGGGGAGCGATGGCTACACCTTC.

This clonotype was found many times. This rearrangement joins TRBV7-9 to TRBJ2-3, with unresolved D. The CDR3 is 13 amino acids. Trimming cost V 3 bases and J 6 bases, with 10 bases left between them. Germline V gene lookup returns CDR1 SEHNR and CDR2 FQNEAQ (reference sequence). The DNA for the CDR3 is TGTGCCAGCAGCTTGTTGTCCTCCGATACGCAGTATTTT. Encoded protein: CASSLLSSDTQYF.

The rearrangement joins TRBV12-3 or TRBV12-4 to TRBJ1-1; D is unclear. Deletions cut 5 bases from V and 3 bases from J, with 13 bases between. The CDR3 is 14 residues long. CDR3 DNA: TGTGCCAGCAGTCCGGCCGGGAACGACACTGAAGCTTTCTTT. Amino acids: CASSPAGNDTEAFF.